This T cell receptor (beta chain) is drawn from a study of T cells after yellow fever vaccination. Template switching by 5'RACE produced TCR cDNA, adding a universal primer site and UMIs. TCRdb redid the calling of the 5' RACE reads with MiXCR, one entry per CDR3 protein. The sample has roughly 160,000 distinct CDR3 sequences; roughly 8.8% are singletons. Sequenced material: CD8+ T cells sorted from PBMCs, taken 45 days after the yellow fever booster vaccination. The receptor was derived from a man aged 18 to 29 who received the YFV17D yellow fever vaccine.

The CDR3 loop reads CASSQDSTTEAFF. CDR3 in DNA: TGCGCCAGCAGCCAAGATTCCACCACTGAAGCTTTCTTT. J is TRBJ1-1 and V is TRBV4-1; no reliable D call. Looked up from germline, CDR1 is MGHRA and CDR2 is YSYEKL. The CDR3 loop spans 13 amino acids. Trimming stripped 0 bases from V and 4 bases from J, with 6 bases between.